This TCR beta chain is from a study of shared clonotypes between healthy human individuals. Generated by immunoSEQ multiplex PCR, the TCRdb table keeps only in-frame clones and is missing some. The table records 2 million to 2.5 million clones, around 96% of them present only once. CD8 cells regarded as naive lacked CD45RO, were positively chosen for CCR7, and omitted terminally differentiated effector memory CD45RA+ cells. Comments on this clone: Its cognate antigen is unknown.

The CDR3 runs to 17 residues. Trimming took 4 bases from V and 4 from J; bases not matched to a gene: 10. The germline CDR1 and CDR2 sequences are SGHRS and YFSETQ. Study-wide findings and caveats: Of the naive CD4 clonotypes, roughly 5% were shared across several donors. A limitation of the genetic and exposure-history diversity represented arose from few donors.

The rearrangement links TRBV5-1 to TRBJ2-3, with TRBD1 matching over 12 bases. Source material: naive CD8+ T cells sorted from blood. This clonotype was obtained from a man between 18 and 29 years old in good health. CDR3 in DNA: TGCGCCAGCAGCCTGGCGGCTCGGGACAGGGGGCCAGATACGCAGTATTTT. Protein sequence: CASSLAARDRGPDTQYF.